The TCR beta chain under discussion was sequenced for a study of shared clonotypes between healthy human individuals. Sequencing was at deep level. The data were produced by immunoSEQ multiplex PCR, yet TCRdb's version contains in-frame clones alone and is incomplete. The sample contains over a million clones, 65% to 75% of which appear only once. The CD4+ fraction was divided into a CD45RA+ naive subset and a CD45RA-negative memory subset. There are 13 residues in the CDR3. Deletions cut 7 bases from V and 9 bases from J, with 16 bases between. CDR1 is SNHLY and CDR2 is FYNNEI in the germline V gene.

The rearrangement uses TRBV2 and TRBJ1-5; no clear D gene. The sample taken for sequencing was memory CD4+ T cells sorted from blood. Subset meaning: CD45RA-negative fraction. This receptor was taken from a man aged 18 to 29 in good health. CDR3 nucleotide sequence: TGTGCCAGCACCGGCAGTAGGGATGGGCCCCAGCATTTT. Protein sequence: CASTGSRDGPQHF.